The clone carrying this T cell receptor beta chain came up a few times. Antigen: not known. Profiled with immunoSEQ multiplex PCR; TCRdb holds only in-frame clones, not every one. The table records some 90,000 clones, about 90% of them present only once. The entry originates in a study of graft-versus-host responses after intestinal transplantation. Across the whole study: Grafts were multivisceral, liver-intestinal, or isolated intestinal. Anti-thymocyte globulin induction, then tacrolimus and steroids for about three years, went to all recipients.

V shed 5 bases and J 5 bases; nucleotides not matched to a gene: 11. The germline V gene has CDR1 SEHNR and CDR2 FQNEAQ (reference sequence). This CDR3 is 16 amino acids long. Findings and caveats of the study: Detected in recipient marrow were GvH clones, some of which were first observed in ileum or blood. Individuals carrying graft-donor T cell macrochimerism showed high graft-versus-host to host-versus-graft clonal ratios in allografts.

The origin of this receptor is a human donor who was the organ donor for an intestinal transplant. The chain has TRBV7-9 and TRBJ1-4, with 7 bases that match TRBD1. The source material was unstimulated CD8+ T cells sorted from spleen or lymph node cells, sampled before transplant. The CDR3 DNA sequence: TGTGCCAGCAGCCCAACTCTCCCGACAGGGAATGAAAAACTGTTTTTT. The encoded protein is CASSPTLPTGNEKLFF.